The 11 T cell receptor beta chains below come from one sample, sequenced in a study of beta chain features in type 1 diabetes. Sequencing targeted expressed TCRB transcripts, as all isolated RNA had been reverse transcribed. The table came from immunoSEQ multiplex PCR; TCRdb's copy has only in-frame clones and leaves some out. The sample lists about 900,000 clones; about a sixth were seen once. The source material was naive CD4+ T cells from blood. All receptors derive from a woman in her late teens or twenties in good health.

The CDR3 loop is CASSLGDRETETQYF. The CDR3 DNA is TGTGCCAGCAGCTTAGGGGACAGAGAAACAGAGACCCAGTACTTC. V usage is TRBV7-9 and J usage is TRBJ2-5, with 7 bases matching TRBD1. With 1 base clipped from V and 4 bases from J, the junction kept 6 bases outside the gene matches. CDR1 is SEHNR, CDR2 FQNEAQ, per germline (reference sequence). The CDR3 totals 15 residues.

In the case of this clone: The sample carries other DNA sequences with the same CDR3. The chain employs TRBV9 and TRBJ2-3, with D maybe TRBD2 (6 bases). The CDR3 has 15 residues. The V gene's germline CDR1 is SGDLS and CDR2 YYNGEE. Trimming took off 0 bases at V and 0 bases at J, with 8 bases between the two ends. The CDR3 protein is CASSVVAGSTDTQYF. The CDR3 DNA sequence: TGTGCCAGCAGCGTAGTGGCGGGAAGCACAGATACGCAGTATTTT.

A remark on this clone: Different DNA sequences within this sample yield the same CDR3. The chain employs TRBV7-2 and TRBJ2-1, with unresolved D. This CDR3 has 12 residues. V lost 2 bases and J 4 bases, leaving 3 bases between the germline ends. Per germline, CDR1 SGHTA and CDR2 FQGNSA. The CDR3 nucleotides read TGTGCCAGCAGCTTAAGATACAATGAGCAGTTCTTC. Protein sequence: CASSLRYNEQFF.

This clone has just a few counts. V and J are TRBV7-6 and TRBJ2-7; possible D gene TRBD2, 6 bases. The germline gives CDR1 SGHVS, CDR2 FNYEAQ. This CDR3 comprises 14 residues. The germline V and J ends were trimmed by 1 base and 7 bases, with 14 bases remaining between them. DNA for the CDR3: TGTGCCAGCAGCTTAGAGGTTTGGGGGGAAGAGCAGTACTTC. Amino acid sequence: CASSLEVWGEEQYF.

The chain is built from TRBV6-6 and TRBJ1-1; perhaps TRBD1 as D (5 bases). The CDR3 consists of 15 residues. The germline V and J ends were trimmed by 0 bases and 4 bases, with 12 bases remaining between them. Germline values: CDR1 MNHNY, CDR2 SVGAGI (reference sequence). The DNA of the CDR3 is TGTGCCAGCAGTTACTCGAGGGACTTGGGCACTGAAGCTTTCTTT. This codes for CASSYSRDLGTEAFF.

This clone was seen a few times. The sample contains more than one DNA sequence encoding this CDR3. The rearrangement uses TRBV5-4 and TRBJ2-2, with unresolved D. The CDR3 has 14 residues. The V gene's germline CDR1 is SGHNT and CDR2 YYREEE (reference sequence). The V gene lost 0 bases and the J gene lost 2 bases, with 5 bases spanning the gap. The CDR3 DNA reads as TGTGCCAGCAGCTTGGGGCTTAACACCGGGGAGCTGTTTTTT. It is translated as CASSLGLNTGELFF.

The rearrangement joins TRBV7-2 to TRBJ2-6; D is ambiguous. Germline V CDR1 and CDR2: SGHTA, FQGNSA. This CDR3 has 15 residues. V was clipped by 2 bases and J by 0 bases, with 5 bases between them. In nucleotides, the CDR3 is TGTGCCAGCAGCTTAATAGCCTCTGGGGCCAACGTCCTGACTTTC. As protein: CASSLIASGANVLTF.

The table lists this clone with a few counts. The V call is TRBV7-2, the J call TRBJ2-1, with D uncertain. Germline loops: CDR1 SGHTA, CDR2 FQGNSA. The CDR3 loop spans 14 amino acids. Trimming pared 2 bases from V and 5 bases from J, leaving 10 bases between. The CDR3 sequence is CASSLFVVHNEQFF. The DNA of the CDR3 is TGTGCCAGCAGCTTATTCGTTGTCCACAATGAGCAGTTCTTC.

The genes are TRBV6-1 and TRBJ2-1; D unresolved. Germline V lookup: CDR1 MNHNS, CDR2 SASEGT. The CDR3 is 13 amino acids. V was shortened by 9 bases and J by 6 bases, with 15 bases between the two germline ends. The CDR3 nucleotides read TGTGCCAGTAGGGTTGCGTCGGGCAATGAGCAGTTCTTC. It translates to CASRVASGNEQFF.

This sequence joins TRBV4-3 and TRBJ1-2, with D tentatively TRBD1 (6 bases). With 4 bases removed from V and 4 bases from J, the gap between germline ends came to 13 bases. The germline V gene has CDR1 LGHNA and CDR2 YSLEER. The CDR3 extends over 14 amino acids. The CDR3 coding sequence is TGCGCCAGCAGCCGCGCACAGGGATTCTATGGCTACACCTTC. Translating it yields CASSRAQGFYGYTF.

This clone was seen more than once but under ten times. The chain couples TRBV9 to TRBJ2-2; 7 bases align to TRBD2. The junction had 16 bases not matched to a gene; V was cut back by 0 bases and J by 5 bases. This CDR3 contains 19 residues. From germline, CDR1 is SGDLS and CDR2 YYNGEE. The CDR3 spells CASSVEIGGGPGRTGELFF. The CDR3 bases are TGTGCCAGCAGCGTAGAAATTGGGGGAGGGCCGGGAAGAACCGGGGAGCTGTTTTTT.